This is a list of T cell receptor beta chains from one sample in a study of blood T cells in healthy people across ages. TCRdb re-analysed the 5' RACE reads in MiXCR, keeping a single row per CDR3 protein. Here the sample spans some 1 million distinct CDR3 sequences, 40% to 45% being singletons. Sequenced input: blood. Every receptor here comes from a woman aged 55-69 years in good health. The CDR3 runs from the conserved cysteine through the conserved F or W. D genes are given only for firm matches. For some rows the clone size is stated as once, few or many, or as a class when expanded; others skip it.

cdr3_aa cdr3_nt j_call d_call clone_size v_call
CASSLMGVTGLNEQFF TGCGCCAGCAGCTTGATGGGGGTTACGGGCCTCAATGAGCAGTTCTTC TRBJ2-1 NA few TRBV5-1
CASSLEGSGPYGYTF TGTGCCAGCAGCTTAGAAGGGTCAGGGCCTTATGGCTACACCTTC TRBJ1-2 NA NA TRBV11-2
CASSPVGSTEAFF TGTGCCAGCAGCCCGGTGGGCTCCACTGAAGCTTTCTTT TRBJ1-1 NA NA TRBV27
CASSEERHQPQHF TGTGCCAGCAGTGAGGAACGACATCAGCCCCAGCATTTT TRBJ1-5 NA NA TRBV6-1
CASTLAAAYNEQFF TGTGCCAGCACCTTAGCGGCGGCCTACAATGAGCAGTTCTTC TRBJ2-1 NA NA TRBV12-3/TRBV12-4
CASSFLLADFDTQYF TGTGCCAGCAGCTTCCTGCTAGCGGATTTTGATACGCAGTATTTT TRBJ2-3 TRBD2 many TRBV7-9
CASSSPDNEQYF TGTGCCAGCAGTTCCCCGGACAATGAGCAGTACTTC TRBJ2-5 NA few TRBV28
CASSQTVSGRATDTQYF TGTGCCAGCAGCCAAACCGTTAGCGGGAGGGCCACGGATACGCAGTATTTT TRBJ2-3 TRBD2 few TRBV4-2
CASSQVQGLAGVSNEQFF TGTGCCAGCAGCCAAGTCCAGGGACTAGCGGGAGTTTCAAATGAGCAGTTCTTC TRBJ2-1 TRBD2 few TRBV3-1
CSVPPLASYNEQFF TGCAGCGTTCCCCCCCTAGCGAGCTACAATGAGCAGTTCTTC TRBJ2-1 NA NA TRBV29-1
CASSLERRELSNEQFF TGCGCCAGCAGCTTGGAACGTCGGGAGCTCTCCAATGAGCAGTTCTTC TRBJ2-1 NA NA TRBV5-1
CASSLASSQYEQYF TGTGCCAGCAGCTTGGCTAGCTCCCAGTACGAGCAGTACTTC TRBJ2-7 NA NA TRBV7-8
CSAISGNNEQFF TGCAGTGCTATCAGCGGAAACAATGAGCAGTTCTTC TRBJ2-1 NA NA TRBV20-1
CSARDGAGFETQYF TGCAGTGCTAGAGATGGAGCAGGGTTTGAGACCCAGTACTTC TRBJ2-5 NA NA TRBV20-1
CASSLSTGLYF TGTGCCAGCAGTTTATCGACAGGGCTGTACTTC TRBJ2-4 TRBD1 NA TRBV28
CASSQADYGYTF TGTGCCAGCAGCCAAGCCGACTATGGCTACACCTTC TRBJ1-2 NA once TRBV3-1
CSVHTGGPYNEQFF TGCAGTGTTCATACAGGGGGACCCTACAATGAGCAGTTCTTC TRBJ2-1 TRBD1 NA TRBV20-1
CASMSVHGAFF TGTGCCAGCATGTCCGTACACGGAGCTTTCTTT TRBJ1-1 NA NA TRBV6-5
CSAEDTSSYNEQYF TGCAGTGCTGAGGACACAAGCTCCTACAATGAGCAGTACTTC TRBJ2-7 NA NA TRBV20-1
CASSQWSGGRTDTQYF TGTGCCAGCAGCCAGTGGAGCGGGGGACGCACAGATACGCAGTATTTT TRBJ2-3 TRBD2 NA TRBV3-1
CSARDLKQETQYF TGCAGTGCTAGAGATTTGAAGCAAGAGACCCAGTACTTC TRBJ2-5 NA few TRBV20-1
CASSSRQGASFSYEQYF TGTGCCAGCAGCTCGAGACAGGGTGCTAGTTTCTCCTACGAGCAGTACTTC TRBJ2-7 TRBD1 NA TRBV27
CASTQGRSRNEQFF TGTGCCTCAACTCAGGGAAGGTCTAGGAATGAGCAGTTCTTC TRBJ2-1 NA NA TRBV15
CASSRSGTGAYEQYF TGTGCCAGCAGCCGGTCCGGGACAGGGGCCTACGAGCAGTACTTC TRBJ2-7 TRBD1 few TRBV13
CSARELRSSEQYF TGCAGTGCTAGAGAACTTAGGAGCAGCGAGCAGTACTTC TRBJ2-7 NA NA TRBV20-1
CASRHLLGNTEAFF TGTGCCAGCAGGCATCTTTTGGGGAACACTGAAGCTTTCTTT TRBJ1-1 NA few TRBV6-1
CATSDPNQKDEQYF TGTGCCACCAGTGATCCCAACCAGAAGGATGAGCAGTACTTC TRBJ2-5 NA NA TRBV24-1
CSAPGLAINEQFF TGCAGTGCGCCGGGACTAGCCATAAATGAGCAGTTCTTC TRBJ2-1 TRBD2 NA TRBV20-1
CASSPRGGTDWGDTQYF TGTGCCAGCAGCCCGCGGGGCGGTACCGATTGGGGAGATACGCAGTATTTT TRBJ2-3 NA few TRBV7-2
CATSRDPPGQGKETQYF TGTGCCACCAGCAGAGACCCGCCGGGACAGGGGAAGGAGACCCAGTACTTC TRBJ2-5 TRBD1 few TRBV15
CSASGTAYGYTF TGCAGTGCTAGTGGGACAGCCTATGGCTACACCTTC TRBJ1-2 TRBD1 NA TRBV20-1
CSANGPSGPQHF TGCAGTGCGAACGGGCCGAGCGGGCCCCAGCATTTT TRBJ1-5 NA few TRBV20-1
CASSQEGWDFGKNIQYF TGCGCCAGCAGCCAAGAAGGGTGGGACTTCGGCAAAAACATTCAGTACTTC TRBJ2-4 NA NA TRBV4-3
CSARPSGNSYEQYF TGCAGTGCTAGACCTAGCGGGAACTCCTACGAGCAGTACTTC TRBJ2-7 TRBD2 NA TRBV20-1
CASSLGVRETTQYF TGCGCCAGCAGCTTGGGGGTGCGGGAGACTACGCAGTATTTT TRBJ2-3 TRBD2 NA TRBV5-1
CASSSGELYEQYF TGCGCCAGCAGCTCCGGTGAGCTCTACGAGCAGTACTTC TRBJ2-7 NA few TRBV5-1
CASSLDDFTDTQYF TGTGCCAGCAGTTTAGATGACTTCACAGATACGCAGTATTTT TRBJ2-3 NA NA TRBV12-3/TRBV12-4
CASSLPGREEQYF TGTGCCAGCAGCTTACCCGGGCGCGAGGAGCAGTACTTC TRBJ2-5 NA NA TRBV9
CASRELGGYEQYF TGTGCCAGCAGAGAATTGGGGGGGTACGAGCAGTACTTC TRBJ2-7 TRBD2 NA TRBV12-3/TRBV12-4
CASSAPLAGDTGELFF TGTGCCAGCAGCGCACCATTAGCTGGAGACACCGGGGAGCTGTTTTTT TRBJ2-2 NA NA TRBV4-2
CASSLVPGGSYNEQFF TGTGCCAGCAGTTTAGTCCCGGGCGGCTCCTACAATGAGCAGTTCTTC TRBJ2-1 NA NA TRBV12-3/TRBV12-4
CASSQEGGSWETQYF TGCGCCAGCAGCCAAGAAGGTGGGAGCTGGGAGACCCAGTACTTC TRBJ2-5 NA NA TRBV4-1
CASSLVGGLNNEQFF TGTGCCAGCAGCTTAGTCGGGGGGCTAAACAATGAGCAGTTCTTC TRBJ2-1 NA NA TRBV11-3
CASSFQGGGPADTQYF TGCGCCAGCAGCTTTCAAGGGGGAGGGCCCGCAGATACGCAGTATTTT TRBJ2-3 NA NA TRBV5-1